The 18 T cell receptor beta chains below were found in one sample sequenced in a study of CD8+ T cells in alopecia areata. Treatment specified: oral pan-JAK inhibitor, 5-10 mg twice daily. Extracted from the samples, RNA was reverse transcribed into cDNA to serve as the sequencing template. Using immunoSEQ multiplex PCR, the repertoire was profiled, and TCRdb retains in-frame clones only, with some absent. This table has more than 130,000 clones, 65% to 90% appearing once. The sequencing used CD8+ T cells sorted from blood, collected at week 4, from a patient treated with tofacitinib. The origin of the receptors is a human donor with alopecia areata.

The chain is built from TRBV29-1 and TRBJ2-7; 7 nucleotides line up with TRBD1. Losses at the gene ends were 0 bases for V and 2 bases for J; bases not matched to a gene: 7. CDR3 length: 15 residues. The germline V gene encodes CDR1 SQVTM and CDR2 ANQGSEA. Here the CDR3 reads CSVEDEGGAAYEQYF. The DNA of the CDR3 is TGCAGCGTTGAAGACGAAGGGGGCGCCGCCTACGAGCAGTACTTC.

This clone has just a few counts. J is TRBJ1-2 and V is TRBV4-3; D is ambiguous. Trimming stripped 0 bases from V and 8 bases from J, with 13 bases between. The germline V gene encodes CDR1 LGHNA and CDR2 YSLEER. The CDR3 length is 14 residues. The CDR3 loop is CASSQDVGNRGYTF. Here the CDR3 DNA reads TGCGCCAGCAGCCAAGACGTCGGCAATCGGGGCTACACCTTC.

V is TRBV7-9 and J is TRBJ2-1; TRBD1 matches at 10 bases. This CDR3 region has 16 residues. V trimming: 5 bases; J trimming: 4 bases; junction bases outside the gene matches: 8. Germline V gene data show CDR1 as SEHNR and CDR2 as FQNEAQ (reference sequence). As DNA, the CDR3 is TGTGCCAGCAGCCCCAAGGGACAGGGGTTATACAATGAGCAGTTCTTC. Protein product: CASSPKGQGLYNEQFF.

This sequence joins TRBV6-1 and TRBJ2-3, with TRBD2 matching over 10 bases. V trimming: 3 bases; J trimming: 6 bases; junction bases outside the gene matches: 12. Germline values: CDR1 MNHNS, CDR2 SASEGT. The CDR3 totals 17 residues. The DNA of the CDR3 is TGTGCCAGCAGTGAGAGGGAAGCGGGGGGGCCATTGGATACGCAGTATTTT. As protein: CASSEREAGGPLDTQYF.

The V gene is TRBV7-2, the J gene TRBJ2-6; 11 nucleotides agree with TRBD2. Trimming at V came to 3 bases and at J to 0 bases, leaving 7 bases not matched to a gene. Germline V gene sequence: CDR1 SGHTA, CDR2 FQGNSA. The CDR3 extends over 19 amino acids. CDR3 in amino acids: CASSFSSGGTYSGANVLTF. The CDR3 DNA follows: TGTGCCAGCAGCTTCTCTAGCGGGGGGACCTACTCTGGGGCCAACGTCCTGACTTTC.

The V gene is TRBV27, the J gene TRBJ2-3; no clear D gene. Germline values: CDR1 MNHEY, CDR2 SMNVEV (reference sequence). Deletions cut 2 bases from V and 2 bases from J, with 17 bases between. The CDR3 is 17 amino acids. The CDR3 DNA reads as TGTGCCAGCAGTTTAGTACCCTCGAATGGGTTCACAGATACGCAGTATTTT. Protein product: CASSLVPSNGFTDTQYF.

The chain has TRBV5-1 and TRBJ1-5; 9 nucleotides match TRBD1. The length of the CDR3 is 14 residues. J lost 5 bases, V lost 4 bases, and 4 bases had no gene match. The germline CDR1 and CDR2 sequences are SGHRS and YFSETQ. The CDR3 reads CASSPGTGYQPQHF. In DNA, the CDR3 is TGCGCCAGCAGCCCCGGGACAGGGTATCAGCCCCAGCATTTT.

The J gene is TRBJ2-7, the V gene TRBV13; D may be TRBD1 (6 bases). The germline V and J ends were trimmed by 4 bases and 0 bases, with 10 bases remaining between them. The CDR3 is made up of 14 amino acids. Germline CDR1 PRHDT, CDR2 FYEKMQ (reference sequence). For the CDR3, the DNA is TGTGCCAGCAGCTCGGGACAAATCTCCTACGAGCAGTACTTC. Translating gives CASSSGQISYEQYF. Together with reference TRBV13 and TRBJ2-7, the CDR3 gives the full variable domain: AAGVIQSPRHLIKEKRETATLKCYPIPRHDTVYWYQQGPGQDPQFLISFYEKMQSDKGSIPDRFSAQQFSDYHSELNMSSLELGDSALYFCASSSGQISYEQYFGPGTRLTVT.

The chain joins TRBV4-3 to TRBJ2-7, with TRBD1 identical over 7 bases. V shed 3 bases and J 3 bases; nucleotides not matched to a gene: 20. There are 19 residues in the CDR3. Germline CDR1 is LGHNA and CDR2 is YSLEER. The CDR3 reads CASSQLRSSGTAYFYEQYF. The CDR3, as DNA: TGCGCCAGCAGCCAGCTAAGATCTTCCGGGACAGCTTATTTCTACGAGCAGTACTTC.

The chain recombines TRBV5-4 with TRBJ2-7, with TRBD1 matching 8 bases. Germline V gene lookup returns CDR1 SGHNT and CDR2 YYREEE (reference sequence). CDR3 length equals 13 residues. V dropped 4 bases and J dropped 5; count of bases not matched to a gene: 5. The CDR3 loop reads CASSTGQGHEQYF. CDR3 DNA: TGTGCCAGCAGCACCGGACAGGGCCACGAGCAGTACTTC.

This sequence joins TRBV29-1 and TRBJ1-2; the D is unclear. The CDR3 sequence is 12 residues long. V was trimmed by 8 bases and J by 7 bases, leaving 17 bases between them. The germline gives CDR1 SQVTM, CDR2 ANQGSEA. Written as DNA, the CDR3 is TGCAGCCTGCCGTGGGGTTGCTCTGGCTACACCTTC. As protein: CSLPWGCSGYTF. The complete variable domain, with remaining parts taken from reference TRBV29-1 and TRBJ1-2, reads SAVISQKPSRDICQRGTSLTIQCQVDSQVTMMFWYRQQPGQSLTLIATANQGSEATYESGFVIDKFPISRPNLTFSTLTVSNMSPEDSSIYLCSLPWGCSGYTFGSGTRLTVV.

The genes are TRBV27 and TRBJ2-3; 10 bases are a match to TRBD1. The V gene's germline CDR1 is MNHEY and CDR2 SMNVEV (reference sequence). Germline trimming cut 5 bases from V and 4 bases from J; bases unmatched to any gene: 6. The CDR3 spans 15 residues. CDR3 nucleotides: TGTGCCAGCAGTCTCTGGGACAGGGGAGCAGATACGCAGTATTTT. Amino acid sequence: CASSLWDRGADTQYF.

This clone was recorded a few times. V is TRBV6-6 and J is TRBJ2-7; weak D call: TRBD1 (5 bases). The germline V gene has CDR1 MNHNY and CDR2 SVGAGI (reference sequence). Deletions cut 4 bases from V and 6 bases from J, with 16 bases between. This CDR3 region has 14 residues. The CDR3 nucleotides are TGTGCCAGCAGTTCGACAGCCCAGTCTACCGAGCAGTACTTC. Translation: CASSSTAQSTEQYF.

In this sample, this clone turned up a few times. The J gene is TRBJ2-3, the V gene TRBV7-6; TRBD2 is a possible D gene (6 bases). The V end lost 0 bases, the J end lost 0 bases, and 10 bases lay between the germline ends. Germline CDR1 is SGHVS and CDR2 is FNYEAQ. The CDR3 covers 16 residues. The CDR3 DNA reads TGTGCCAGCAGCTTAGCGCGGCGGGGAAGCACAGATACGCAGTATTTT. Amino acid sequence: CASSLARRGSTDTQYF.

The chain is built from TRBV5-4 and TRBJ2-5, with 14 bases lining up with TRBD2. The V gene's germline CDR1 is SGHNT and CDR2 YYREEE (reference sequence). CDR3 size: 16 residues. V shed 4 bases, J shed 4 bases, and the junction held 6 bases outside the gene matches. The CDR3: CASSLSGLAGVETQYF. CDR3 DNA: TGTGCCAGCAGCCTCTCGGGACTAGCGGGGGTAGAGACCCAGTACTTC.

CDR3 region: CASSFWTSGSTDTQYF. CDR3 nucleotide sequence: TGTGCCAGCAGCTTCTGGACTAGCGGAAGCACAGATACGCAGTATTTT. This sequence joins TRBV7-8 and TRBJ2-3; 10 positions agree with TRBD2. This CDR3 region has 16 residues. From germline, CDR1 is SGHVS and CDR2 FQNEAQ. V lost 3 bases and J lost 0; bases outside the gene matches: 3.

This chain's CDR3 is CASSFGTGSYEQYF. The CDR3 region has the DNA TGTGCCAGCAGCTTCGGGACAGGGAGCTACGAGCAGTACTTC. V gene TRBV7-2 combines with J gene TRBJ2-7, with 9 bases aligning to TRBD1. Trimming removed 3 bases from V and 3 bases from J; junction bases left unmatched: 3. This CDR3 has 14 residues. The germline CDR1 and CDR2 sequences are SGHTA and FQGNSA.

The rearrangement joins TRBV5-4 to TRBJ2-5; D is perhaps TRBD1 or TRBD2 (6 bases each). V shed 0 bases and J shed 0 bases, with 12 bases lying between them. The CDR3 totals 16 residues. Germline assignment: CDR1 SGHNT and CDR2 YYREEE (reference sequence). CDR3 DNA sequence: TGTGCCAGCAGCTTGGATGGGGGGCTCGACCAAGAGACCCAGTACTTC. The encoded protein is CASSLDGGLDQETQYF.